This T cell receptor (beta chain) was profiled in a study of immune evolution from preneoplasia to lung adenocarcinoma. Study-level findings and limits: Later-stage lesions seemingly showed higher T cell density and diversity than normal lung.

Some clones are missing from TCRdb's copy, which holds only in-frame ones; the method was immunoSEQ multiplex PCR. The sample records more than 3,500 clones, 88% being singletons. In its sample, this clone was seen a few times. Its antigen is not identified. H&E slides confirmed each diagnosis, reviewed by two pathologists independently. After pathologic assessment, macro-dissection selected premalignant or tumor cells for extraction. V lost 4 bases to trimming and J lost 10 bases, with 14 bases between them. This CDR3 spans 14 amino acids. Germline CDR1 and CDR2: SEHNR and FQNEAQ (reference sequence).

The sequenced material came from FFPE lung adenocarcinoma in situ tissue. The genes are TRBV7-9 and TRBJ1-6; no firm D call. This clonotype was sampled from a person in their sixties or seventies with lung adenocarcinoma. This CDR3 is CASSSPGWGSPLHF. Written as DNA, the CDR3 is TGTGCCAGCAGCTCCCCGGGGTGGGGATCACCCCTCCACTTT.